This T cell receptor beta chain comes out of a study of early T cells in non-severe SARS-CoV-2 infection. Study background: Chains from this unsorted whole-blood bulk RNA could not be paired.

Trimming took 5 bases from V and 10 from J, leaving 14 bases between them. The CDR3 totals 12 residues. The V gene's germline CDR1 is SQVTM and CDR2 ANQGSEA. TCRdb independently ran MiXCR on the 5' RACE reads; one entry per CDR3 protein. The sample shows around 62,000 distinct CDR3 sequences, around 12% of them seen only once. This clonotype was recorded a few times. The rearrangement joins TRBV29-1 to TRBJ1-4, with a tentative D call TRBD1 (5 bases). This sequence was found in an adult who was a healthcare worker with PCR-confirmed SARS-CoV-2 infection or an uninfected control (not recorded which). The sample was whole blood. The CDR3 is CSVRGEIGKLFF. The CDR3 nucleotides are TGCAGCGTTAGGGGTGAGATCGGAAAACTGTTTTTT.